This entry is about one T cell receptor (beta chain). The CDR3 totals 15 residues. Trimming took 5 bases from V and 3 from J; bases not matched to a gene: 10. CDR1 is LGHDT and CDR2 is YNNKEL in the germline V gene (reference sequence). The data originate from a study of blood T cell repertoires in COVID-19. For the study at large: Samples came from the United States, Italy and Spain, spanning acute and convalescent COVID-19. T cells, B-cell-depleted T cells, or PBMCs supplied cDNA or gDNA.

Per the original data handling: The assay estimated nucleated cells by amplifying reference gene primers. Here immunoSEQ multiplex PCR was the method, and the copy in TCRdb shows in-frame clones only, minus some. V and J calls plus clone size are reproduced from that table; the DNA served to infer D and trimming. Here the sample spans 250,000 to 300,000 clones, approximately 86% being singletons. The gene calls are TRBV3-1 (or the pseudogene TRBV3-2) and TRBJ2-7; 7 bases agree with TRBD1. Input material: peripheral blood. The TCR originated in a man aged 25 to 45 with active or convalescent COVID-19. The DNA of the CDR3 is TGTGCCAGCAGCGCCCGACAGGGTTCGGGCTACGAGCAGTACTTC. Its protein is CASSARQGSGYEQYF.